Here is one T cell receptor beta chain with its context. CDR3 size: 16 residues. Germline V lookup: CDR1 LGHNT, CDR2 FRNRAP. V dropped 2 bases and J dropped 1 base, with 12 bases sitting between them. RNA transcripts were the template for amplifying TCR beta CDR3 regions. First-round RT-PCR of the TCR CDR3 relied on the HTBI primer set. From the multiplex PCR reads, TCRdb called clonotypes with MiXCR, one entry per CDR3 protein. The table includes roughly 570,000 distinct CDR3 sequences, 35% to 55% detected once. These data belong to a study of T cells in Graves' hyperthyroidism and ophthalmopathy. The specimen sequenced was peripheral blood or thyroid tissue (not recorded which). This chain uses TRBV12-5 with TRBJ1-5; perhaps TRBD1 as D (5 bases). This sequence originates from a woman aged 18-29 years with Graves' hyperthyroidism. CDR3 sequence reads: CASGLLAGRSNQPQHF. The DNA of the CDR3 is TGTGCTAGTGGTTTGTTGGCAGGGCGAAGCAATCAGCCCCAGCATTTT.